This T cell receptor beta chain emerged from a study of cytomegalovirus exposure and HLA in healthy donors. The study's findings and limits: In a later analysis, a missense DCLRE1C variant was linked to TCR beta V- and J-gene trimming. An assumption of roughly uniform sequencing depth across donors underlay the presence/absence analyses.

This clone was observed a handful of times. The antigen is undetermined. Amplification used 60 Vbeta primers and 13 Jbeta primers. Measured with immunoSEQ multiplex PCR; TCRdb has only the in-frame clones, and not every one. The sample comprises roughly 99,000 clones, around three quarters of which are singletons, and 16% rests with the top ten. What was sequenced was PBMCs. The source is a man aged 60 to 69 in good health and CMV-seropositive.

The CDR3 reads CASSQEGTGGYSNQPQHF. In DNA form, the CDR3 reads TGCGCCAGCAGCCAAGAGGGGACAGGGGGATATAGCAATCAGCCCCAGCATTTT. J is TRBJ1-5 and V is TRBV4-1; 11 bases map to TRBD1. The V and J ends lost 0 bases and 0 bases, in that order; junction bases with no gene match: 4. This CDR3 has 18 residues. Germline loops: CDR1 MGHRA, CDR2 YSYEKL.